Sequencing of this TCR beta chain was carried out in a study of naive and memory T cell subsets. This clonotype was found a few times. The antigen is undetermined. General study results and limits: Gini index rose across naive, CM, EM and EMRA in CD4 and CD8.

The beta constant-region primer was an equimolar mix of two oligonucleotides covering TRBC1 and TRBC2. The ligated cDNA underwent four PCR rounds using SP2 and nested alpha and beta constant-region primers. A single record per CDR3 protein comes from TCRdb applying MiXCR to the UMI-ligation and nested PCR reads. The sample records tens of thousands of distinct CDR3 sequences, approximately 10% being singletons. After the first PCR, alpha and beta chain libraries were processed separately. Cells stained for CD3, CD4, CD8, CD45RA and CD27 were sorted into four subsets. This clonotype originated in a human donor in good health. The sample was central memory CD8+ T cells from blood.

In DNA form, the CDR3 reads TGTGCCACCAGTGACCCACTCGGCGAGCAGTACTTC. Residues: CATSDPLGEQYF. The rearrangement uses TRBV24-1 and TRBJ2-7; D call uncertain. V lost 4 bases to trimming and J lost 6 bases, with 9 bases between them. The germline V gene has CDR1 KGHDR and CDR2 SFDVKD. This CDR3 spans 12 amino acids.